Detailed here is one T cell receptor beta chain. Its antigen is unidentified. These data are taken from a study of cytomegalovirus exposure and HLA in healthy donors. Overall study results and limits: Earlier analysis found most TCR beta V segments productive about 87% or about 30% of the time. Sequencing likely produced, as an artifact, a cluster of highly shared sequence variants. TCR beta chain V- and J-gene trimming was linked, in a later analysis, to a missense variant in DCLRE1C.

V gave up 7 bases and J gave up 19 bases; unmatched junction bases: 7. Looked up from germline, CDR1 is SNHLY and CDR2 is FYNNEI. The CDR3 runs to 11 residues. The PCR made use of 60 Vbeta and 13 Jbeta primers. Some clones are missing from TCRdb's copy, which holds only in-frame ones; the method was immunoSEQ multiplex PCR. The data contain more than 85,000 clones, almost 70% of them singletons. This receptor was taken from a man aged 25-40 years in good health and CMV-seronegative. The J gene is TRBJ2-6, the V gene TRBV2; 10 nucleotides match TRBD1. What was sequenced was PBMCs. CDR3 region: CASNNRDRGTF. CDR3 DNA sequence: TGTGCCAGCAATAACCGGGACAGGGGAACTTTC.